Listed below are T cell receptor beta chains from one sample, sequenced in a study of blood T cell repertoires in COVID-19. Sequenced by immunoSEQ multiplex PCR; TCRdb stores in-frame clones only, minus some. The sample lists roughly 260,000 clones, roughly nine tenths occurring once. Sample: PBMCs or T cells enriched from blood (not recorded which). These receptors were taken from a human donor in a cohort exposed to, infected with or recovered from COVID-19 (not recorded which). The donor label of this sample is uncertain. CDR3s include the opening cysteine and the closing phenylalanine or tryptophan. Each record gives: clone size, J gene, V gene, CDR3 length, D gene, CDR3 protein. A D gene is named only where the DNA matches it firmly. Clone sizes are given selectively: once, few, many, or a class where the clone is expanded.

. TRBJ2-2 TRBV6-6 16 TRBD2 CASSYSTSGRTGELFF
. TRBJ2-1 TRBV10-2 12 . CASSGQGNEQFF
. TRBJ1-3 TRBV21-1 17 . CASSKALAGSSGNTIYF
. TRBJ1-6 TRBV4-2 16 TRBD1 CASSQDRQGRNSPLHF
. TRBJ2-7 TRBV5-4 14 . CASSFDVGGDEQYF
. TRBJ1-5 TRBV19 14 . CASSIPVSNQPQHF
. TRBJ1-4 TRBV27 13 TRBD1 CASRTGADEKLFF
. TRBJ2-7 TRBV27 13 TRBD1 CASGTGMNYEQYF
. TRBJ2-3 TRBV2 15 . CASSFGGVSTDTQYF
. TRBJ2-7 TRBV18 16 TRBD1 CASSPDRDRGVYEQYF
. TRBJ1-5 TRBV5-5 17 . CASSLAIDGGVRQPQHF
. TRBJ2-3 TRBV12-3/TRBV12-4 12 . CASGPAADTQYF
once TRBJ2-7 TRBV12-3/TRBV12-4 13 . CASLEGSSYEQYF
. TRBJ1-2 TRBV12-3/TRBV12-4 13 TRBD1 CASSFQGVGGYTF
few TRBJ2-7 TRBV29-1 13 TRBD1 CSVGNRGQGEQYF
. TRBJ2-7 TRBV24-1 16 TRBD2 CATSDNSGGPTYEQYF
few TRBJ1-1 TRBV11-1 12 . CASSPRGTEAFF
. TRBJ2-3 TRBV7-9 14 TRBD1 CASSPPGGPDTQYF
. TRBJ1-2 TRBV6-1 18 . CASSERVQGGGLYYGYTF
once TRBJ2-2 TRBV19 14 . CATAQPGHTGELFF
. TRBJ1-5 TRBV20-1 19 . CSASTKGPTGRRLNQPQHF
few TRBJ2-3 TRBV24-1 17 TRBD1 CATSDSQGAWNTDTQYF
. TRBJ1-1 TRBV7-9 16 . CASSLFLGATNTEAFF
. TRBJ1-1 TRBV5-1 13 . CASSLSGGTEAFF
. TRBJ2-7 TRBV6-5 16 TRBD1 CASSYRPRTGSYEQYF
once TRBJ1-2 TRBV24-1 12 TRBD1 CATSDTGVGYTF
once TRBJ2-7 TRBV18 14 . CASSPPAGLAEQYF
. TRBJ2-1 TRBV14 16 TRBD1 CASSPFLGQGVDEQFF
few TRBJ1-1 TRBV7-9 15 TRBD1 CASSWDRGGYAEAFF
. TRBJ2-2 TRBV19 15 TRBD1 CASSKPGQAAGELFF
. TRBJ1-5 TRBV18 16 . CASSPDSPSTYQPQHF
. TRBJ2-5 TRBV7-6 14 TRBD1 CASSSGQGLETQYF
. TRBJ1-1 TRBV30 13 . CAWERQTNTEAFF
. TRBJ2-3 TRBV5-1 15 TRBD2 CASRGVPVGTDTQYF
. TRBJ1-1 TRBV6-5 13 . CASGEVKYTEAFF